These T cell receptor beta chains were read from a single sample in a study of T cells after yellow fever vaccination. MiXCR, run by TCRdb on the 5' RACE reads, gives a single entry per CDR3 protein. Of just under 600,000 distinct CDR3 sequences in the sample, roughly 13% were seen once. Sequencing was performed on PBMCs, taken on the day of the yellow fever booster vaccination. These receptors all come from a man under 40 who received the YFV17D yellow fever vaccine. The CDR3 runs from the conserved cysteine through the conserved F or W. D genes are given only for firm matches. The size entry is marked missing in some rows and otherwise reads once, few, many or a size class.

clone size,D gene,J gene,V gene,CDR3 length,CDR3 protein,CDR3 DNA
NA,TRBD1,TRBJ2-7,TRBV15,15,CATSSRRDSSYEQYF,TGTGCCACCAGCTCACGCCGGGACAGCTCCTACGAGCAGTACTTC
many,TRBD2,TRBJ2-2,TRBV2,13,CASRATSSGELFF,TGTGCCAGCAGGGCGACTAGCTCCGGGGAGCTGTTTTTT
NA,NA,TRBJ2-3,TRBV4-1,13,CASSQGNTDTQYF,TGCGCCAGCAGCCAGGGTAACACAGATACGCAGTATTTT
many,NA,TRBJ2-7,TRBV5-1,14,CASSLERPSGEQYF,TGCGCCAGCAGCTTGGAAAGGCCCTCTGGTGAGCAGTACTTC
NA,NA,TRBJ1-5,TRBV25-1,14,CASSEGTGNQPQHF,TGTGCCAGCAGTGAAGGGACCGGCAATCAGCCCCAGCATTTT
few,NA,TRBJ1-5,TRBV20-1,16,CSARALREVSNQPQHF,TGCAGTGCTAGAGCCCTCCGGGAGGTCAGCAATCAGCCCCAGCATTTT
NA,NA,TRBJ2-1,TRBV20-1,13,CSARDSGRGEQFF,TGCAGTGCTAGAGATTCCGGAAGAGGTGAGCAGTTCTTC
NA,NA,TRBJ2-2,TRBV23-1,17,CASSRGRRSLNTGELFF,TGCGCCAGCAGTCGGGGGAGGCGGTCGCTGAACACCGGGGAGCTGTTTTTT
NA,TRBD2,TRBJ2-1,TRBV10-1,15,CASSGGGYSYNEQFF,TGCGCCAGCAGTGGGGGGGGATACTCCTACAATGAGCAGTTCTTC
few,TRBD2,TRBJ2-7,TRBV5-1,13,CASKTAGVYEQYF,TGCGCCAGCAAAACAGCGGGAGTCTACGAGCAGTACTTC
few,TRBD2,TRBJ2-3,TRBV20-1,17,CSARDIGAGGPTDTQYF,TGCAGTGCTAGAGATATAGGGGCGGGAGGCCCCACAGATACGCAGTATTTT
few,TRBD1,TRBJ2-2,TRBV27,14,CASSWTGMTGELFF,TGTGCCAGCAGTTGGACAGGGATGACCGGGGAGCTGTTTTTT
NA,NA,TRBJ2-5,TRBV5-1,16,CASSPWVGEGQETQYF,TGCGCCAGCAGCCCCTGGGTGGGTGAAGGGCAAGAGACCCAGTACTTC
NA,TRBD2,TRBJ2-3,TRBV9,18,CASSPLIAAGGYTDTQYF,TGTGCCAGCAGCCCCCTCATTGCGGCGGGAGGGTACACAGATACGCAGTATTTT
few,TRBD1,TRBJ1-4,TRBV29-1,14,CSVARGQTNEKLFF,TGCAGCGTTGCCAGGGGGCAAACTAATGAAAAACTGTTTTTT
NA,NA,TRBJ1-1,TRBV5-1,13,CASSVELNTEAFF,TGCGCCAGCAGCGTGGAGTTGAACACTGAAGCTTTCTTT
NA,NA,TRBJ2-3,TRBV10-3,13,CAISGGVTDTQYF,TGTGCCATCAGTGGCGGGGTTACAGATACGCAGTATTTT
few,NA,TRBJ2-1,TRBV4-3,13,CASSQGPQGSKFF,TGCGCCAGCAGCCAAGGACCACAGGGATCGAAGTTCTTC
NA,NA,TRBJ2-3,TRBV5-4,12,CASSPFGDTQYF,TGTGCCAGCAGCCCCTTCGGGGATACGCAGTATTTT
NA,TRBD1,TRBJ1-1,TRBV18,16,CASSTGQGTTYTEAFF,TGTGCCAGCTCAACGGGACAGGGGACTACGTACACTGAAGCTTTCTTT
many,NA,TRBJ2-7,TRBV7-2,15,CASGSKGASSYEQYF,TGTGCCAGCGGCTCGAAAGGGGCTTCCTCCTACGAGCAGTACTTC
NA,NA,TRBJ2-7,TRBV20-1,13,CSAARPTQGEQYF,TGCAGTGCGGCGCGGCCAACTCAGGGCGAGCAGTACTTC
few,NA,TRBJ1-2,TRBV5-4,14,CASSLLESSYGYTF,TGTGCCAGCAGCTTGCTGGAGTCCTCCTATGGCTACACCTTC
few,NA,TRBJ2-2,TRBV5-1,13,CASSSGPTGELFF,TGCGCCAGCAGCTCGGGCCCCACCGGGGAGCTGTTTTTT
NA,NA,TRBJ2-5,TRBV10-2,15,CASSELGNTQETQYF,TGCGCCAGCAGTGAGTTGGGAAATACCCAAGAGACCCAGTACTTC
few,TRBD2,TRBJ2-7,TRBV10-3,17,CAIRADLGLAGEYEQYF,TGTGCCATCAGGGCAGACCTAGGACTAGCGGGAGAGTACGAGCAGTACTTC
few,NA,TRBJ2-5,TRBV15,14,CATSSDWVQETQYF,TGTGCCACCAGCTCAGACTGGGTCCAAGAGACCCAGTACTTC
NA,NA,TRBJ1-2,TRBV12-3/TRBV12-4,13,CASSWGRPDGYTF,TGTGCCAGCAGTTGGGGTCGGCCGGATGGCTACACCTTC
few,TRBD2,TRBJ2-6,TRBV5-6,19,CASSWGTSGIFPGANVLTF,TGTGCCAGCAGCTGGGGGACTAGCGGGATCTTTCCTGGGGCCAACGTCCTGACTTTC
NA,NA,TRBJ2-1,TRBV27,15,CASSTVSATYNEQFF,TGTGCCAGCAGTACTGTGTCTGCCACATACAATGAGCAGTTCTTC
few,NA,TRBJ2-1,TRBV5-1,15,CASSLKAGGDNEQFF,TGCGCCAGCAGCTTAAAAGCAGGGGGGGACAATGAGCAGTTCTTC
NA,NA,TRBJ2-3,TRBV7-9,15,CASSAPRRSTDTQYF,TGTGCCAGCAGCGCTCCTAGAAGAAGCACAGATACGCAGTATTTT